Only one count was recorded for the clone carrying this TCR beta chain. These data come from a study of OX40 agonist ivuxolimab in advanced cancers. V shed 4 bases and J shed 1 base, with 14 bases lying between them. CDR1 and CDR2 (germline): SGDLS, YYNGEE. The CDR3 is 15 amino acids. Profiling relied on immunoSEQ multiplex PCR, and the TCRdb table lists in-frame clones only, not all of them. In the table there are just under 85,000 clones, around 84% of which are singletons. The chain couples TRBV9 to TRBJ1-1, with D tentatively TRBD1 (5 bases). The source is an adult with an advanced solid tumor such as melanoma, head and neck, liver or kidney cancer. The sample here was CD4+ or CD8+ T cells sorted from blood, taken in a trial of the OX40 agonist ivuxolimab. In nucleotides, the CDR3 is TGTGCCAGCAGCTCATCCCCCGGGGCGAACACTGAAGCTTTCTTT. Amino acid sequence: CASSSSPGANTEAFF.